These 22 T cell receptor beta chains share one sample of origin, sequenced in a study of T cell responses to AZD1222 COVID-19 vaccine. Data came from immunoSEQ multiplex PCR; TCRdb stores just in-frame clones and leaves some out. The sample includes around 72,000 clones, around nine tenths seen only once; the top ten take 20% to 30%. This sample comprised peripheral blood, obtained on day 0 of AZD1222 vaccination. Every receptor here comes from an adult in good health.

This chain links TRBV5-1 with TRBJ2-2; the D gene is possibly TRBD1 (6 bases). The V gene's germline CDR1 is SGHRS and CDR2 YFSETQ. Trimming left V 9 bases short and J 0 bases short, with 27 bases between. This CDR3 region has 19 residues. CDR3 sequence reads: CATYQYREPIYANTGELFF. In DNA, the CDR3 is TGCGCCACCTACCAGTACAGGGAGCCTATATACGCGAACACCGGGGAGCTGTTTTTT.

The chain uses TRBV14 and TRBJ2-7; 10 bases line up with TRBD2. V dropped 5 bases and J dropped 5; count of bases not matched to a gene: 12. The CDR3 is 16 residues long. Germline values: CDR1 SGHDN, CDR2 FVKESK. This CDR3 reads CASSSWTSGDLDEQYF. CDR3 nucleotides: TGTGCCAGCAGCTCTTGGACTAGCGGAGACTTGGACGAGCAGTACTTC.

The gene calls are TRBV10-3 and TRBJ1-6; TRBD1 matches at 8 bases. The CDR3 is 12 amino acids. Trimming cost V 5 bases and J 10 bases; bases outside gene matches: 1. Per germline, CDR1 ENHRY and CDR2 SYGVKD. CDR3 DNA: TGTGCCATCAGTACAGGGGGATCACCCCTCCACTTT. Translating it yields CAISTGGSPLHF.

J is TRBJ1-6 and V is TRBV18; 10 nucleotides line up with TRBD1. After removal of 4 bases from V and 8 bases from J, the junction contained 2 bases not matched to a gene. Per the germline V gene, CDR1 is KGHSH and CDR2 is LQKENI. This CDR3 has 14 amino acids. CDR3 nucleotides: TGTGCCAGCTCACGACAGGGGGCTCATTCACCCCTCCACTTT. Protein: CASSRQGAHSPLHF.

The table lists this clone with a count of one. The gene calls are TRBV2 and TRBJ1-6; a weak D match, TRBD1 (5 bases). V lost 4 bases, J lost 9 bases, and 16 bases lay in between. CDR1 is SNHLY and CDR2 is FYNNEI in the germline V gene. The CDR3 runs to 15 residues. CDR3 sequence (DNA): TGTGCCAGCAGTGTCCAGGGCAGAAAGGGTTCACCCCTCCACTTT. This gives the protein CASSVQGRKGSPLHF.

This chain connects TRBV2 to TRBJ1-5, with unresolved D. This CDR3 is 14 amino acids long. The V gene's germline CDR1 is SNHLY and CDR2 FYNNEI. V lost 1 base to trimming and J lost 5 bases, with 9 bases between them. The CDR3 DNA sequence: TGTGCCAGCAGTGAAGGGGCCGGTCATCAGCCCCAGCATTTT. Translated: CASSEGAGHQPQHF.

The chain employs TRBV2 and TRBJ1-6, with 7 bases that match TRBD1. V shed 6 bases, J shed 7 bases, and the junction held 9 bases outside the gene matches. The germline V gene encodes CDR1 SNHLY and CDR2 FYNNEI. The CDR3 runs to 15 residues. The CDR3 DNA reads TGTGCCAGCAGGGGAGTCCTGACAGGGAATTCACCCCTCCACTTT. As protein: CASRGVLTGNSPLHF.

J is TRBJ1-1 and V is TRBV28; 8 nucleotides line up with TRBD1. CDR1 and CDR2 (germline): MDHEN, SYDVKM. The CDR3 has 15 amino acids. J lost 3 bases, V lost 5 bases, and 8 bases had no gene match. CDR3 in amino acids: CASSLSDRADTEAFF. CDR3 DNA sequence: TGTGCCAGCAGTCTTTCGGACAGGGCGGACACTGAAGCTTTCTTT.

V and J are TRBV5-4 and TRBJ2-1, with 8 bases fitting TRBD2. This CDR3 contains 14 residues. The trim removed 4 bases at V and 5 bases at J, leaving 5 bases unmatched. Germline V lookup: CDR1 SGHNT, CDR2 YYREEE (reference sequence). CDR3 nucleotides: TGTGCCAGCAGCACCGGGGGGGGAAACAATGAGCAGTTCTTC. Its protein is CASSTGGGNNEQFF.

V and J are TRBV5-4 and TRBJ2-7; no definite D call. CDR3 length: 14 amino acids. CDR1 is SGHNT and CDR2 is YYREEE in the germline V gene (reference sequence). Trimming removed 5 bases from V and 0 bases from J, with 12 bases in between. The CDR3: CASRLDMSSYEQYF. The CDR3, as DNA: TGTGCCAGCAGACTCGACATGAGCTCCTACGAGCAGTACTTC.

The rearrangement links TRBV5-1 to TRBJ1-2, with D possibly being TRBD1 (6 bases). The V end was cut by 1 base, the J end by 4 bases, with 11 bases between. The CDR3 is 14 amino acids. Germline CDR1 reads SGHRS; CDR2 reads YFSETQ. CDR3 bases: TGCGCCAGCAGCTTGCCAGGGGAAGGCTATGGCTACACCTTC. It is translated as CASSLPGEGYGYTF.

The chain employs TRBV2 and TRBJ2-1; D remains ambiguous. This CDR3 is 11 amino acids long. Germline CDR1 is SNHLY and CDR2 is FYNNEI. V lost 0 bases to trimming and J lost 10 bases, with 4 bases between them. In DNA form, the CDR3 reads TGTGCCAGCAGTGAAGCTTGGGAGCAGTTCTTC. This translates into CASSEAWEQFF. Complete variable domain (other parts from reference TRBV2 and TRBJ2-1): EPEVTQTPSHQVTQMGQEVILRCVPISNHLYFYWYRQILGQKVEFLVSFYNNEISEKSEIFDDQFSVERPDGSNFTLKIRSTKLEDSAMYFCASSEAWEQFFGPGTRLTVL.

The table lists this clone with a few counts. This chain's CDR3 is CAFSNAYGYTF. The DNA of the CDR3 is TGTGCCTTCTCCAACGCGTATGGCTACACCTTC. V gene TRBV30 combines with J gene TRBJ1-2; no clear D gene. In germline, CDR1 is GTSNPN, CDR2 SVGIG (reference sequence). The CDR3 sequence is 11 residues long. V was trimmed by 7 bases and J by 5 bases, leaving 11 bases between them.

DNA for the CDR3: TGTGCCAGCTCACCCCAGTCCCCCGGCTCTGGGGCCAACGTCCTGACTTTC. Translating it yields CASSPQSPGSGANVLTF. V usage is TRBV18 and J usage is TRBJ2-6; D remains ambiguous. The V end was cut by 3 bases, the J end by 0 bases, with 12 bases between. CDR1 KGHSH and CDR2 LQKENI come from the germline V gene. The CDR3 has 17 residues.

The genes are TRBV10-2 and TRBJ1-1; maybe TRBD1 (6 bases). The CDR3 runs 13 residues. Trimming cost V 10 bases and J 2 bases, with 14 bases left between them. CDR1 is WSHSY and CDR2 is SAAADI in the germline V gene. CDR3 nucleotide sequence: TGCGCCACCAAACAGGGACCCAACACTGAAGCTTTCTTT. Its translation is CATKQGPNTEAFF.

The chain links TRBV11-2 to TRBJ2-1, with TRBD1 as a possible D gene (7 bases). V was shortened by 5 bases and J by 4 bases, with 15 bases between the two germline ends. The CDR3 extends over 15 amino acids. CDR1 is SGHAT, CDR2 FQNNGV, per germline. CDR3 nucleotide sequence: TGTGCCAGCAGCCAGGGGCAGGGGGGATACAATGAGCAGTTCTTC. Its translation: CASSQGQGGYNEQFF.

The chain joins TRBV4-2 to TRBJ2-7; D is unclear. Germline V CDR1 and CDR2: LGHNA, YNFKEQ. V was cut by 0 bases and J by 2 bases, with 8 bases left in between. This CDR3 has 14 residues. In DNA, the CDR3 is TGTGCCAGCAGCCAAGATCTGGGCCCCTACGAGCAGTACTTC. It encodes CASSQDLGPYEQYF.

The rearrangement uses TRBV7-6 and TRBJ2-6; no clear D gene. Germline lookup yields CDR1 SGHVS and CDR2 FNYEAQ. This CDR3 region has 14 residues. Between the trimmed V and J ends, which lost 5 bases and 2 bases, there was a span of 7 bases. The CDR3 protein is CASSRITGANVLTF. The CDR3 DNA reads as TGTGCCAGCAGCCGAATAACTGGGGCCAACGTCCTGACTTTC.

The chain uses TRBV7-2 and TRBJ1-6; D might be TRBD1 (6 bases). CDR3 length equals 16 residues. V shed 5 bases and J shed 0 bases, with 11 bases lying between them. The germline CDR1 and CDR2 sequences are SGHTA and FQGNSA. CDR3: CASSQGGSSYNSPLHF. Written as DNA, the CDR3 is TGTGCCAGCAGCCAAGGGGGGAGCTCCTATAATTCACCCCTCCACTTT.

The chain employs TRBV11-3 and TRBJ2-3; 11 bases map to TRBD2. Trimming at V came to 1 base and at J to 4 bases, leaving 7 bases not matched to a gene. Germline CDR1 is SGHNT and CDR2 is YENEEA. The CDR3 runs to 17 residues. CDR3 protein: CASSLGLLAGDPDTQYF. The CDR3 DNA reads TGTGCCAGCAGCTTAGGTCTACTAGCGGGGGACCCAGATACGCAGTATTTT.

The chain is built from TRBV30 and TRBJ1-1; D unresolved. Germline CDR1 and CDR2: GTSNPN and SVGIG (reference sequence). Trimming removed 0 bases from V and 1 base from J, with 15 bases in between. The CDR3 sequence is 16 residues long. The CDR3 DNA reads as TGTGCCTGGAGTGTACTATGGGTGGGTTCGAACACTGAAGCTTTCTTT. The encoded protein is CAWSVLWVGSNTEAFF.

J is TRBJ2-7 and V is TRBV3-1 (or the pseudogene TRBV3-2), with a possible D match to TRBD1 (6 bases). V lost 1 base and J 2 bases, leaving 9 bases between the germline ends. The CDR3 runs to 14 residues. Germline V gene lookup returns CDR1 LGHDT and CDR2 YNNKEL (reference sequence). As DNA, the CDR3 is TGTGCCAGCAGCCAAGGCCAGGGGCCCTACGAGCAGTACTTC. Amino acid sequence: CASSQGQGPYEQYF.